These 6 T cell receptor beta chains were sequenced from one sample in a study of cytomegalovirus exposure and HLA in healthy donors. PCR involved 60 Vbeta and 13 Jbeta primers. Profiled with immunoSEQ multiplex PCR; TCRdb holds only in-frame clones, not every one. Of approximately 150,000 clones listed, over 60% were seen once; the top ten hold 1.5% to 2%. The sample consisted of PBMCs. These receptors all come from a woman in her twenties or thirties in good health and CMV-seronegative.

The V and J genes are TRBV27 and TRBJ1-2; 7 bases agree with TRBD1. The CDR3 covers 13 residues. CDR1 and CDR2 (germline): MNHEY, SMNVEV (reference sequence). The junction had 6 bases not matched to a gene; V was cut back by 5 bases and J by 6 bases. The CDR3 sequence: CASSHRQGDGYTF. In nucleotides, the CDR3 is TGTGCCAGCAGTCACAGACAGGGTGATGGCTACACCTTC.

The V and J genes are TRBV6-5 and TRBJ2-5; 7 bases agree with TRBD2. Per the germline V gene, CDR1 is MNHEY and CDR2 is SVGAGI. The CDR3 spans 12 residues. V trimming: 10 bases; J trimming: 5 bases; junction bases outside the gene matches: 7. CDR3 region: CATRREGETQYF. The CDR3 bases are TGTGCCACCCGGAGGGAGGGGGAGACCCAGTACTTC.

This chain connects TRBV6-1 to TRBJ2-7; D is possibly TRBD1 (5 bases). CDR3 length equals 14 residues. The germline V and J ends were trimmed by 1 base and 0 bases, with 7 bases remaining between them. Germline loops: CDR1 MNHNS, CDR2 SASEGT. CDR3 nucleotides: TGTGCCAGCAGTGAAGTCAGGGCCTCCTACGAGCAGTACTTC. It is translated as CASSEVRASYEQYF.

The rearrangement links TRBV7-2 to TRBJ1-1; possible D gene TRBD1, 5 bases. CDR3 length equals 14 residues. Per the germline V gene, CDR1 is SGHTA and CDR2 is FQGNSA. Trimming cost V 5 bases and J 4 bases, with 14 bases left between them. DNA for the CDR3: TGTGCCAGCAGCCGTGATTGGCAGGGCACTGAAGCTTTCTTT. Translation gives CASSRDWQGTEAFF.

The chain employs TRBV14 and TRBJ2-2, with D possibly TRBD2 on 6 matching bases. The CDR3 is 15 residues long. The germline CDR1 and CDR2 sequences are SGHDN and FVKESK. V was trimmed by 2 bases and J by 8 bases, leaving 15 bases between them. The CDR3 is CASSQPGARRGELFF. The CDR3 nucleotides read TGTGCCAGCAGCCAACCGGGAGCTAGGAGGGGGGAGCTGTTTTTT.

This sequence joins TRBV5-6 and TRBJ2-5; possible D gene TRBD2, 6 bases. The V gene's germline CDR1 is SGHDT and CDR2 YYEEEE. With 4 bases removed from V and 5 bases from J, the gap between germline ends came to 12 bases. The CDR3 is 13 residues long. CDR3 sequence reads: CASSTTSPETQYF. The CDR3, as DNA: TGTGCCAGCAGCACCACTAGCCCCGAGACCCAGTACTTC.